This entry concerns a single T cell receptor beta chain. Its target is not known. This sample stems from a study of CD8+CD57+ T cells in acquired aplastic anemia. Study in general: On average, sorted CD4+ and CD8+ cells gave approximately 3.5 ug of DNA. Regarding the study as a whole: The CD8+ Simpson's diversity of patients and controls was not significantly different.

In patients chosen for sequencing, flow cytometry had shown CD8+CD57+ cell expansion. Patients had undergone no therapy by the time their blood was sampled. The CDR3 extends over 16 amino acids. CDR1 and CDR2 (germline): SGHTA, FQGTGA. The V gene lost 5 bases and the J gene lost 2 bases, with 17 bases spanning the gap. The template for TCR beta VDJ and CDR3 sequence profiling was genomic DNA. Each CDR3 protein gets one entry after TCRdb re-called the reads with MiXCR. The sample shows 250,000 to 350,000 distinct CDR3 sequences, approximately 58% of them seen only once. The sample comprised sorted CD4+, CD8+, or CD8+CD57+ T cells (not recorded which) from PBMCs. The genes are TRBV7-3 and TRBJ2-3; D may correspond to TRBD1 or TRBD2 (5 bases each). This sequence originates from a human donor with aplastic anemia. The CDR3 coding sequence is TGTGCCAGCAGCCCTGACTACCGACAGAACACAGATACGCAGTATTTT. Translation gives CASSPDYRQNTDTQYF.